This T cell receptor (beta chain) stems from a study of cytomegalovirus exposure and HLA in healthy donors. Study conclusions and caveats: According to an earlier analysis, most TCR beta V segments yielded productive rearrangements about 90% or about 30% of the time. Rarity characterized most TCR sequences, yet some public TCRs appeared in many donors.

Trimming removed 0 bases at V and 6 bases at J, with 22 bases between. From germline, CDR1 is LGHNA and CDR2 YNFKEQ. The length of the CDR3 is 18 residues. Concerning this clone: Antigen unknown.

With 60 Vbeta and 13 Jbeta primers, the PCR was carried out. Profiled with immunoSEQ multiplex PCR; TCRdb holds only in-frame clones, not every one. The sample consists of a few hundred thousand clones, around 83% of them appearing once. The TCR was taken from a girl between 10 and 17 years old in good health and CMV-seronegative. The chain carries TRBV4-2 and TRBJ2-3; D is possibly TRBD1 (5 bases). The sequenced material came from PBMCs. CDR3: CASSQDARPTVGVDTQYF. CDR3 DNA: TGTGCCAGCAGCCAAGACGCCCGACCGACAGTAGGTGTGGATACGCAGTATTTT.